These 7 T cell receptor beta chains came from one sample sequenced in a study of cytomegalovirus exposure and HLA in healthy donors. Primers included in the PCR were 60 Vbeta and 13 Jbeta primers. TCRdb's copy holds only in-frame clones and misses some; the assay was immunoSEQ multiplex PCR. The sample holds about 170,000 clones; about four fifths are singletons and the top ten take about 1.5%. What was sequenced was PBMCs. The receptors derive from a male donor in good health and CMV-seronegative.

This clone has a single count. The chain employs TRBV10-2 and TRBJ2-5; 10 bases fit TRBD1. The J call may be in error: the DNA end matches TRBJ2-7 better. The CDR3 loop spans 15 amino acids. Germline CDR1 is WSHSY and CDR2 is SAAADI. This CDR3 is CASSGPGQGTYEQYF. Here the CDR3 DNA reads TGCGCCAGCAGTGGGCCGGGACAGGGGACGTACGAGCAGTACTTC.

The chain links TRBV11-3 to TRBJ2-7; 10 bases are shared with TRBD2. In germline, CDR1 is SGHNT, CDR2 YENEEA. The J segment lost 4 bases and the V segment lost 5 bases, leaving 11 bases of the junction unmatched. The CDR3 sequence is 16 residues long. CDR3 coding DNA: TGTGCCAGCAGCCCGCGACCGGGACTAGCGTTATACGAGCAGTACTTC. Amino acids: CASSPRPGLALYEQYF.

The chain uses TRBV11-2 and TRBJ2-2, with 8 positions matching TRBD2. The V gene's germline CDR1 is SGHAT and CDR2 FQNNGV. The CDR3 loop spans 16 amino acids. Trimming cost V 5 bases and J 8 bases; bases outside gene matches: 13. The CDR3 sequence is CASSPAIPGGGGELFF. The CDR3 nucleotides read TGTGCCAGCAGCCCAGCAATACCGGGAGGGGGAGGGGAGCTGTTTTTT.

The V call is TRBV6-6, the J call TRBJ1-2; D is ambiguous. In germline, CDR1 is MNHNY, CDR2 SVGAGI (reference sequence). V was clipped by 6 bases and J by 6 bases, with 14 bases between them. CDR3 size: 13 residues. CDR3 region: CASSNSGVNGYTF. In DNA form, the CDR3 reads TGTGCCAGCAGCAACTCCGGAGTCAATGGCTACACCTTC.

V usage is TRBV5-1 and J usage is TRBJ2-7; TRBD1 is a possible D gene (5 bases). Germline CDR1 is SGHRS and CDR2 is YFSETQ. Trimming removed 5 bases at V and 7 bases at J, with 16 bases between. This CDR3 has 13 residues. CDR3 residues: CASSRGPGREQYF. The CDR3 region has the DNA TGCGCCAGCAGTAGGGGCCCCGGCAGGGAGCAGTACTTC.

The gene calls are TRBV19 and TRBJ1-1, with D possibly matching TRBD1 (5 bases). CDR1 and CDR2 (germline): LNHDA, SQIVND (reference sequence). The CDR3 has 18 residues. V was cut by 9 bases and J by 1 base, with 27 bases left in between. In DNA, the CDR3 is TGTGCCAGCACCGACAGAAAGCGGGATACCAGAAGGAACACTGAAGCTTTCTTT. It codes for CASTDRKRDTRRNTEAFF.

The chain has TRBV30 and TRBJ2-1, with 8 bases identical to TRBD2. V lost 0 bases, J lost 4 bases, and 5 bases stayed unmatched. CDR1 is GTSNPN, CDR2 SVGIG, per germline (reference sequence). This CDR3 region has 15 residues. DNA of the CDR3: TGTGCCTGGAGTGTACTGGCGGGAGGATACAATGAGCAGTTCTTC. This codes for CAWSVLAGGYNEQFF.